This is a list of T cell receptor beta chains from one sample in a study of blood T cell repertoires in COVID-19. Produced via immunoSEQ multiplex PCR; TCRdb's table is partial and in-frame only. Of about 270,000 clones detected, about 86% appear once; the ten largest clones hold roughly 2.9%. Sequencing input: peripheral blood. Source of these receptors: a woman aged 55-70 years with active or convalescent COVID-19. Both conserved end residues are part of each CDR3. D genes are given only for firm matches. Clone sizes are given selectively: once, few, many, or a class where the clone is expanded.

clone_size: -
d_call: -
v_call: TRBV21-1
j_call: TRBJ2-3
cdr3_nt: TGTGCCAGCAGCAAAAAAAAGGGGCCGGGGACAGACCGTCCTAGCACAGATACGCAGTATTTT
cdr3_aa: CASSKKKGPGTDRPSTDTQYF

clone_size: -
d_call: -
v_call: TRBV10-3
j_call: TRBJ2-2
cdr3_nt: TGTGCCATCGGACGGGACACCAACACCGGGGAGCTGTTTTTT
cdr3_aa: CAIGRDTNTGELFF

clone_size: -
d_call: -
v_call: TRBV3-1/TRBV3-2
j_call: TRBJ2-7
cdr3_nt: TGTGCCAGCAGCCAAGGTCCTGGAGTAGCCTACGAGCAGTACTTC
cdr3_aa: CASSQGPGVAYEQYF

clone_size: -
d_call: -
v_call: TRBV20-1
j_call: TRBJ1-2
cdr3_nt: TGCAGTGGCGTGACAGCCTATGGCTACACCTTC
cdr3_aa: CSGVTAYGYTF

clone_size: -
d_call: TRBD1
v_call: TRBV7-9
j_call: TRBJ2-7
cdr3_nt: TGTGCCAGCAGCTCCGCCTCCGGACAGGGGACGGGCGAGCAGTACTTC
cdr3_aa: CASSSASGQGTGEQYF

clone_size: -
d_call: -
v_call: TRBV4-1
j_call: TRBJ1-1
cdr3_nt: TGCGCCAGCAGCGCCTCCGGGATGAACACTGAAGCTTTCTTT
cdr3_aa: CASSASGMNTEAFF

clone_size: few
d_call: -
v_call: TRBV6-1
j_call: TRBJ1-5
cdr3_nt: TGTGCCAGCAGTGAACATATTCCGGGGTCAACCAGCAATCAGCCCCAGCATTTT
cdr3_aa: CASSEHIPGSTSNQPQHF

clone_size: few
d_call: TRBD1
v_call: TRBV4-2
j_call: TRBJ1-2
cdr3_nt: TGTGCCAGCAGCCAAGATGAGGTTGGACAGGGGGTATCTTTC
cdr3_aa: CASSQDEVGQGVSF

clone_size: -
d_call: TRBD2
v_call: TRBV5-4
j_call: TRBJ2-3
cdr3_nt: TGTGCCAGCAGCCCTGGAATAGCGGGGTCCTCAGATACGCAGTATTTT
cdr3_aa: CASSPGIAGSSDTQYF

clone_size: -
d_call: -
v_call: TRBV27
j_call: TRBJ1-1
cdr3_nt: TGTGCCAGCAGTTTGTCAGGGATGAACCCTGAAGCTTTCTTT
cdr3_aa: CASSLSGMNPEAFF

clone_size: -
d_call: TRBD1
v_call: TRBV6-5
j_call: TRBJ2-7
cdr3_nt: TGTGCCAGCAGTTTGAGCAGGGGGATCGACGAGCAGTACTTC
cdr3_aa: CASSLSRGIDEQYF

clone_size: few
d_call: -
v_call: TRBV23-1
j_call: TRBJ1-1
cdr3_nt: TGCGCCAGCAGTCAACCAGGCCGCGTAGCTTTCTTT
cdr3_aa: CASSQPGRVAFF

clone_size: -
d_call: TRBD1
v_call: TRBV19
j_call: TRBJ1-1
cdr3_nt: TGTGCCAGTAGTATAATAGGCGGGACAGGGAACACTGAAGCTTTCTTT
cdr3_aa: CASSIIGGTGNTEAFF

clone_size: -
d_call: -
v_call: TRBV14
j_call: TRBJ1-6
cdr3_nt: TGTGCCAGCAGCCAGAGCAATTCACCCCTCCACTTT
cdr3_aa: CASSQSNSPLHF

clone_size: -
d_call: -
v_call: TRBV30
j_call: TRBJ1-6
cdr3_nt: TGTGCCTGGTGGGGGCCCGGGGCCTATTCACCCCTCCACTTT
cdr3_aa: CAWWGPGAYSPLHF

clone_size: -
d_call: -
v_call: TRBV11-2
j_call: TRBJ2-7
cdr3_nt: TGTGCCAGCAGCTTTTCTCAGGGAACAGCTTACTACGAGCAGTACTTC
cdr3_aa: CASSFSQGTAYYEQYF

clone_size: -
d_call: TRBD2
v_call: TRBV9
j_call: TRBJ2-1
cdr3_nt: TGTGCCAGCAGTGTAAGCGGGGGGAGGTACAATGAGCAGTTCTTC
cdr3_aa: CASSVSGGRYNEQFF

clone_size: few
d_call: -
v_call: TRBV5-6
j_call: TRBJ1-2
cdr3_nt: TGTGCCAGCAGCGTCACTCAGGGGAGAGGCTACACCTTC
cdr3_aa: CASSVTQGRGYTF

clone_size: -
d_call: TRBD1
v_call: TRBV27
j_call: TRBJ2-7
cdr3_nt: TGTGCCAGCAGTCCTTTCTCGGGACAGGGCCACGAGCAGTACTTC
cdr3_aa: CASSPFSGQGHEQYF

clone_size: few
d_call: TRBD1
v_call: TRBV6-5
j_call: TRBJ1-5
cdr3_nt: TGTGCCAGCAGTTACTCCGGGACAGTATTCAATCAGCCCCAGCATTTT
cdr3_aa: CASSYSGTVFNQPQHF

clone_size: -
d_call: TRBD2
v_call: TRBV5-1
j_call: TRBJ2-3
cdr3_nt: TGCGCCAGCAGCTTACTAGCGGGGTTCACAGATACGCAGTATTTT
cdr3_aa: CASSLLAGFTDTQYF

clone_size: -
d_call: TRBD1
v_call: TRBV12-3/TRBV12-4
j_call: TRBJ1-4
cdr3_nt: TGTGCCAGCAGCGGACAGGCGGATGAAAAACTGTTTTTT
cdr3_aa: CASSGQADEKLFF

clone_size: -
d_call: TRBD1
v_call: TRBV4-3
j_call: TRBJ2-3
cdr3_nt: TGCGCCAGCAGCTCCCCCTCCGGGGACAGGGGTTCTGATACGCAGTATTTT
cdr3_aa: CASSSPSGDRGSDTQYF

clone_size: -
d_call: TRBD1
v_call: TRBV7-9
j_call: TRBJ2-7
cdr3_nt: TGTGCCAGCAGCCTACTCGGGACAGGGTCCCCCCCGAGGGAGCAGTACTTC
cdr3_aa: CASSLLGTGSPPREQYF

clone_size: -
d_call: TRBD1
v_call: TRBV5-6
j_call: TRBJ2-7
cdr3_nt: TGTGCCAGCAGCATTATTCCGGGACAGGGATCCTACGAGCAGTACTTC
cdr3_aa: CASSIIPGQGSYEQYF

clone_size: once
d_call: TRBD1
v_call: TRBV15
j_call: TRBJ1-6
cdr3_nt: TGTGCCACCAGCAGAGATAAAGCCACAGGGGTGGCTAATTCACCCCTCCACTTT
cdr3_aa: CATSRDKATGVANSPLHF

clone_size: -
d_call: TRBD2
v_call: TRBV7-2
j_call: TRBJ2-7
cdr3_nt: TGTGCCAGCACCGCGACGGGGGGTAACTCCTACGAGCAGTACTTC
cdr3_aa: CASTATGGNSYEQYF

clone_size: -
d_call: -
v_call: TRBV15
j_call: TRBJ2-7
cdr3_nt: TGTGCCACCAGCAGAGCGGGGGACCCCTACGAGCAGTACTTC
cdr3_aa: CATSRAGDPYEQYF

clone_size: -
d_call: -
v_call: TRBV29-1
j_call: TRBJ1-2
cdr3_nt: TGCAGCGTTGAGCCCAGGGCGGGAAACTATGGCTACACCTTC
cdr3_aa: CSVEPRAGNYGYTF

clone_size: -
d_call: -
v_call: TRBV7-9
j_call: TRBJ2-7
cdr3_nt: TGTGCCAGCAGCCCTCGGCGGCTGCCTTACTACGAGCAGTACTTC
cdr3_aa: CASSPRRLPYYEQYF

clone_size: -
d_call: -
v_call: TRBV7-6
j_call: TRBJ2-1
cdr3_nt: TGTGCCAGCAGCTCCCTTCCAGGGCTCTCCAATGAGCAGTTCTTC
cdr3_aa: CASSSLPGLSNEQFF

clone_size: -
d_call: -
v_call: TRBV6-5
j_call: TRBJ2-2
cdr3_nt: TGTGCCAGCGTTGGCCAGGGGAACACCGGGGAGCTGTTTTTT
cdr3_aa: CASVGQGNTGELFF

clone_size: -
d_call: -
v_call: TRBV19
j_call: TRBJ2-7
cdr3_nt: TGTGCCAGAGGGGTTCCGCGCTTCTCCTACGAGCAGTACTTC
cdr3_aa: CARGVPRFSYEQYF

clone_size: -
d_call: -
v_call: TRBV3-1/TRBV3-2
j_call: TRBJ1-1
cdr3_nt: TGTGCCAGCAGCCAAATGCCCCCGGGGGGCTCTGAAGCTTTCTTT
cdr3_aa: CASSQMPPGGSEAFF

clone_size: -
d_call: -
v_call: TRBV6-6
j_call: TRBJ1-2
cdr3_nt: TGTGCCAGCAGTTACTTGACGGGGGGCGTAGGAGGCTACACCTTC
cdr3_aa: CASSYLTGGVGGYTF

clone_size: -
d_call: TRBD1
v_call: TRBV6-5
j_call: TRBJ2-7
cdr3_nt: TGTGCCAGCAGTTACAGCACAGGGGCCTTGGACGAGCAGTACTTC
cdr3_aa: CASSYSTGALDEQYF

clone_size: -
d_call: -
v_call: TRBV25-1
j_call: TRBJ1-2
cdr3_nt: TGTGCCAGCAGTGAACGTGGGGGCGGGGGCTACACCTTC
cdr3_aa: CASSERGGGGYTF

clone_size: -
d_call: -
v_call: TRBV10-1
j_call: TRBJ2-7
cdr3_nt: TGCGCCAGCAGTGGATCTAACCAGTACTTC
cdr3_aa: CASSGSNQYF

clone_size: -
d_call: TRBD1
v_call: TRBV10-3
j_call: TRBJ1-1
cdr3_nt: TGTGCCATCAGTGAGTCAACAGGACAGGTCGCTTTCTTT
cdr3_aa: CAISESTGQVAFF

clone_size: -
d_call: -
v_call: TRBV6-6
j_call: TRBJ1-1
cdr3_nt: TGTGCCAGCGAGTTACAGAGCTCGAACACTGAAGCTTTCTTT
cdr3_aa: CASELQSSNTEAFF

clone_size: -
d_call: -
v_call: TRBV7-9
j_call: TRBJ1-2
cdr3_nt: TGTGCCAGCAGCCCCCGGGGGATAGATAATGGCTACACCTTC
cdr3_aa: CASSPRGIDNGYTF

clone_size: -
d_call: -
v_call: TRBV11-2
j_call: TRBJ1-6
cdr3_nt: TGTGCCAGCAGCCTTACATCGGAGCCCCTCCACTTT
cdr3_aa: CASSLTSEPLHF

clone_size: -
d_call: -
v_call: TRBV15
j_call: TRBJ2-4
cdr3_nt: TGTGCCACCAGCAGACCAGCAGGGGCCAAAAACATTCAGTACTTC
cdr3_aa: CATSRPAGAKNIQYF

clone_size: -
d_call: -
v_call: TRBV15
j_call: TRBJ1-2
cdr3_nt: TGTGCCACCAGATCCGGGGGGAGCTATGGCTACACCTTC
cdr3_aa: CATRSGGSYGYTF

clone_size: -
d_call: -
v_call: TRBV6-5
j_call: TRBJ1-2
cdr3_nt: TGTGCCAGCAGTTACTCGCTCAGGGGAAATAACTATGGCTACACCTTC
cdr3_aa: CASSYSLRGNNYGYTF

clone_size: few
d_call: -
v_call: TRBV12-5
j_call: TRBJ1-1
cdr3_nt: TGTGCTAGTGGTTTGGACGGGGGGTATGGGGCTTTCTTT
cdr3_aa: CASGLDGGYGAFF

clone_size: -
d_call: -
v_call: TRBV5-1
j_call: TRBJ2-5
cdr3_nt: TGCGCCAGCAGCCGCCGGGGCCAAGAGACCCAGTACTTC
cdr3_aa: CASSRRGQETQYF

clone_size: once
d_call: TRBD2
v_call: TRBV5-1
j_call: TRBJ2-1
cdr3_nt: TGCGCCAGCAGCGCGACTAGCGGGGGGGTCAATGAGCAGTTCTTC
cdr3_aa: CASSATSGGVNEQFF

clone_size: -
d_call: -
v_call: TRBV7-2
j_call: TRBJ1-1
cdr3_nt: TGTGCCAGCAGCCTACAGCGGTTGAACACTGAAGCTTTCTTT
cdr3_aa: CASSLQRLNTEAFF

clone_size: once
d_call: -
v_call: TRBV28
j_call: TRBJ1-3
cdr3_nt: TGTGCCAGCAGTTCCTCCGGGGAGGGAAACACCATATATTTT
cdr3_aa: CASSSSGEGNTIYF

clone_size: -
d_call: -
v_call: TRBV4-3
j_call: TRBJ1-2
cdr3_nt: TGCGCCAGCAGCCAAGATCGACGACTCTATTATGGCTACACCTTC
cdr3_aa: CASSQDRRLYYGYTF